A single sample gave rise to the 22 T cell receptor beta chains below, sequenced in a study of regulatory T cells in long-lasting Graves disease. The TCR beta library used iRepertoire HTBI primers with Arm-PCR amplification of CDR3. In TCRdb, the multiplex PCR reads were re-called with MiXCR into one record per CDR3 protein. This table has about 200,000 distinct CDR3 sequences, around 19% appearing once. Time point given: newly diagnosed GD, antithyroid drugs for less than 3 months. RNA isolated from PBMCs was used to make the TCR library. The same data also contributed to another study, on T cells in Graves' hyperthyroidism and ophthalmopathy.

The sequencing here drew on peripheral blood mononuclear cells (PBMCs), taken at new diagnosis, from a patient treated with antithyroid drugs. The receptors originated from a woman in her thirties with Graves disease.

This clonotype was seen more than once but under ten times. The gene calls are TRBV5-4 and TRBJ2-7; weak D call: TRBD1 (6 bases). The CDR3 totals 17 residues. V was pared by 4 bases and J by 4 bases, with 24 bases between. Germline values: CDR1 SGHNT, CDR2 YYREEE (reference sequence). The CDR3 DNA is TGTGCCAGCAGCCAACGCAGGACAGATCGGGTTGATTACGAGCAGTACTTC. This translates into CASSQRRTDRVDYEQYF.

CDR3: CASSVWDSGYEQYF. The CDR3 DNA is TGCGCCAGCAGCGTTTGGGACTCAGGCTACGAGCAGTACTTC. V gene TRBV4-1 combines with J gene TRBJ2-7; TRBD2 might be the D (6 bases). V was clipped by 5 bases and J by 3 bases, with 14 bases between them. Germline CDR1 MGHRA, CDR2 YSYEKL. The CDR3 runs to 14 residues.

This clonotype came up many times. The rearrangement uses TRBV27 and TRBJ1-1, with a tentative D call TRBD1 (6 bases). CDR1 is MNHEY and CDR2 is SMNVEV in the germline V gene (reference sequence). CDR3 length: 15 amino acids. Trimming left V 2 bases short and J 0 bases short, with 10 bases between. The chain's CDR3 is CASSLQPGVNTEAFF. The DNA of the CDR3 is TGTGCCAGCAGTTTACAGCCAGGGGTGAACACTGAAGCTTTCTTT.

This clonotype came up many times. V usage is TRBV10-3 and J usage is TRBJ2-5; maybe TRBD1 (5 bases). The CDR3 has 17 residues. Germline-derived CDR1 and CDR2 are ENHRY and SYGVKD. The germline V and J ends were trimmed by 2 bases and 2 bases, with 18 bases remaining between them. The CDR3, as DNA: TGTGCCATCAGTGAGGGGCAGGGAAGCGCCCTACAAGAGACCCAGTACTTC. Amino acid sequence: CAISEGQGSALQETQYF.

Many counts were recorded for this clonotype. The rearrangement links TRBV2 to TRBJ1-6; a possible D gene is TRBD1 (5 bases). CDR1 SNHLY and CDR2 FYNNEI come from the germline V gene. The length of the CDR3 is 15 residues. V was shortened by 7 bases and J by 9 bases, with 19 bases between the two germline ends. The CDR3 nucleotides are TGTGCCAGCACCGCTAGTCAGGGAGGGAGTTCACCCCTCCACTTT. Amino acids: CASTASQGGSSPLHF.

This clonotype appeared a few times. The chain is built from TRBV19 and TRBJ1-5, with D uncertain. The germline V gene encodes CDR1 LNHDA and CDR2 SQIVND (reference sequence). This CDR3 has 13 amino acids. Trimming pared 7 bases from V and 5 bases from J, leaving 12 bases between. This chain's CDR3 is CASTTSGYQPQHF. The CDR3 DNA is TGTGCCAGTACCACCTCGGGGTATCAGCCCCAGCATTTT.

The genes are TRBV6-2 or TRBV6-3 and TRBJ2-1; the match to TRBD2 covers 9 bases. CDR1 is MNHEY and CDR2 is SVGEGT in the germline V gene. V shed 6 bases, J shed 11 bases, and the junction held 14 bases outside the gene matches. The CDR3 is 15 amino acids. The CDR3 nucleotides read TGTGCCAGCAGGCCCTTGGGACTAGCAATGGATAAGCAGTTCTTC. Translated, it gives CASRPLGLAMDKQFF.

This clonotype was counted a single time. A much larger clone differs from this one at a single base, so this may be a read error. The rearrangement links TRBV14 to TRBJ1-3; D perhaps matches TRBD1 (5 bases). Germline lookup yields CDR1 SGHDN and CDR2 FVKESK. The length of the CDR3 is 16 residues. CDR3 residues: CASSRERGAAGDTIYF. DNA for the CDR3: TGTGCCAGCAGCCGAGAACGGGGCGCGGCTGGAGACACCATATATTTT.

At least ten counts were recorded for this clonotype. The chain joins TRBV6-1 to TRBJ1-1; no clear D gene. V shed 3 bases and J shed 0 bases, with 11 bases lying between them. Germline assignment: CDR1 MNHNS and CDR2 SASEGT. This CDR3 region has 15 residues. The CDR3 DNA sequence: TGTGCCAGCAGTGAGCAGACCGGGCTGAACACTGAAGCTTTCTTT. This encodes CASSEQTGLNTEAFF.

The sample holds many counts of this clonotype. The DNA for the CDR3 is TGTGCCAGCTCACCAGCGGGTAGAAGCGGGGAGCTGTTTTTT. Protein: CASSPAGRSGELFF. The chain employs TRBV18 and TRBJ2-2, with a possible D match to TRBD2 (5 bases). The V end lost 2 bases, the J end lost 7 bases, and 11 bases lay between the germline ends. CDR3 length: 14 amino acids. Germline V gives CDR1 KGHSH, CDR2 LQKENI.

This clonotype was seen repeatedly, ten times or more. J is TRBJ1-2 and V is TRBV28, with no clear D. Germline V gene lookup returns CDR1 MDHEN and CDR2 SYDVKM. This CDR3 is built from 11 residues. Deletions cut 7 bases from V and 5 bases from J, with 8 bases between. Here the CDR3 DNA reads TGTGCCAGCATGACAATTTATGGCTACACCTTC. It is translated as CASMTIYGYTF.

The table lists this clonotype with a few counts. The genes are TRBV28 and TRBJ1-5, with unresolved D. Deletions cut 3 bases from V and 6 bases from J, with 9 bases between. Germline values: CDR1 MDHEN, CDR2 SYDVKM. The CDR3 spans 13 residues. The CDR3 region is CASSFSEGQPQHF. CDR3 DNA sequence: TGTGCCAGCAGTTTTTCTGAGGGTCAGCCCCAGCATTTT.

Turning to this clonotype: This likely traces to a read error, being one base from a far larger clone. The chain has TRBV20-1 and TRBJ2-7, with 8 bases fitting TRBD2. V gave up 6 bases and J gave up 7 bases; unmatched junction bases: 20. CDR1 and CDR2 (germline): DFQATT, SNEGSKA (reference sequence). The length of the CDR3 is 16 residues. In DNA form, the CDR3 reads TGCAGTGCAAGGGATAACCGGGGGGGCAACTACAATGAGCAGTACTTC. Translated, it gives CSARDNRGGNYNEQYF.

The chain has TRBV6-2 or TRBV6-3 and TRBJ2-3, with a weak D call TRBD2 (6 bases). The CDR3 totals 15 residues. Trimming took 5 bases from V and 6 from J, leaving 18 bases between them. CDR1 and CDR2 (germline): MNHEY, SVGEGT. CDR3 sequence: CASSEAWGVGDTQYF. The DNA for the CDR3 is TGTGCCAGCAGTGAAGCCTGGGGGGTGGGGGATACGCAGTATTTT.

This clonotype was counted ten times or more. This rearrangement joins TRBV20-1 to TRBJ2-3; 9 bases are a match to TRBD2. The germline gives CDR1 DFQATT, CDR2 SNEGSKA (reference sequence). The CDR3 has 16 amino acids. The V segment lost 0 bases and the J segment 4 bases; nucleotides outside the gene matches: 8. CDR3 nucleotides: TGCAGTGCTAGAGACACCGGCGGGAGGGCCCCAGATACGCAGTATTTT. Its translation is CSARDTGGRAPDTQYF.

This clonotype was observed at least ten times. The V call is TRBV19, the J call TRBJ1-2; D is perhaps TRBD1 (6 bases). V lost 10 bases and J 5 bases, leaving 17 bases between the germline ends. The CDR3 covers 13 residues. Germline CDR1 and CDR2: LNHDA and SQIVND (reference sequence). CDR3 sequence: CATSEQGWYGYTF. The CDR3 region has the DNA TGTGCCACGTCGGAACAGGGATGGTATGGCTACACCTTC.

Many counts were recorded for this clonotype. This chain links TRBV28 with TRBJ1-2; no firm D call. V was shortened by 3 bases and J by 4 bases, with 12 bases between the two germline ends. Germline CDR1 reads MDHEN; CDR2 reads SYDVKM. CDR3 size: 14 residues. CDR3: CASSLNIGGYGYTF. CDR3 in DNA: TGTGCCAGCAGTTTGAACATCGGTGGCTATGGCTACACCTTC.

This clonotype was counted a few times. This chain links TRBV20-1 with TRBJ1-2; D call uncertain. The germline CDR1 and CDR2 sequences are DFQATT and SNEGSKA (reference sequence). The CDR3 sequence is 13 residues long. The V gene lost 6 bases and the J gene lost 2 bases, with 13 bases spanning the gap. This CDR3 reads CSAHSEVNYGYTF. In nucleotides, the CDR3 is TGCAGTGCCCACTCGGAGGTAAACTATGGCTACACCTTC.

This clonotype has at least ten counts. V usage is TRBV6-1 and J usage is TRBJ1-2, with TRBD1 matching over 7 bases. With 6 bases clipped from V and 7 bases from J, the junction kept 8 bases outside the gene matches. The CDR3 contains 13 residues. Germline CDR1 MNHNS, CDR2 SASEGT. This CDR3 is CASSPGQRGGYTF. The CDR3 DNA reads as TGTGCCAGCAGCCCGGGACAGAGGGGTGGCTACACCTTC.

This clonotype was picked up many times. The chain carries TRBV7-9 and TRBJ2-2; no definite D call. With 3 bases removed from V and 2 bases from J, the gap between germline ends came to 13 bases. Germline CDR1 is SEHNR and CDR2 is FQNEAQ (reference sequence). The CDR3 is 16 amino acids. As DNA, the CDR3 is TGTGCCAGCAGCTTGGGTTTCGGGCAAAACACCGGGGAGCTGTTTTTT. It translates to CASSLGFGQNTGELFF.

This clonotype was observed a few times. A much more abundant neighbour one base away suggests this may be a read error. This chain uses TRBV15 with TRBJ1-2; D uncertain. This CDR3 region has 19 residues. V gave up 0 bases and J gave up 5 bases, with 25 bases separating them. Per germline, CDR1 LNHNV and CDR2 YYDKDF (reference sequence). This chain's CDR3 is CATSRDRMGSARPLYGYTF. The DNA of the CDR3 is TGTGCCACCAGCAGAGATCGGATGGGTTCAGCCCGCCCTTTGTATGGCTACACCTTC.

This clonotype has at least ten counts. The chain combines TRBV7-9 with TRBJ2-3, with TRBD2 matching over 7 bases. Germline V gene data show CDR1 as SEHNR and CDR2 as FQNEAQ (reference sequence). V lost 6 bases and J lost 8; bases outside the gene matches: 5. This CDR3 has 12 residues. This CDR3 is CASRGEGSTQYF. The CDR3 DNA reads TGTGCCAGCAGAGGGGAGGGTAGTACGCAGTATTTT.